One sample yielded the 21 T cell receptor beta chains listed below, sequenced in a study of beta chain features in type 1 diabetes. Overall study findings and caveats: Among all four CD4+ subsets, Type 1 diabetes patients had TCRB CDR3s that were moderately but significantly shorter.

No antigens are known for them. The authors reverse transcribed all of the isolated RNA, so sequencing captured expressed TCRB transcripts. Libraries were prepared by immunoSEQ multiplex PCR; TCRdb keeps only in-frame clonotypes and omits some of them. Of about 700,000 clones listed, around 15% were seen once; the top ten hold 0.02% to 0.025%. The sequenced sample was naive CD4+ T cells from blood. These receptors were collected from a man younger than 30 with type 1 diabetes.

The rearrangement uses TRBV5-1 and TRBJ2-7; D unclear. Deletions cut 0 bases from V and 2 bases from J, with 12 bases between. The CDR3 loop spans 15 amino acids. The germline V gene has CDR1 SGHRS and CDR2 YFSETQ. CDR3 in DNA: TGCGCCAGCAGCTTGGGACCCCCAACCCCCTACGAGCAGTACTTC. Translated: CASSLGPPTPYEQYF.

This clone has more than one count but fewer than ten. The identical CDR3 is also encoded by other nucleotide sequences in the sample. This chain uses TRBV5-4 with TRBJ1-5, with D perhaps matching TRBD1 (5 bases). Trimming cost V 0 bases and J 2 bases, with 6 bases left between them. Germline assignment: CDR1 SGHNT and CDR2 YYREEE (reference sequence). The CDR3 spans 14 residues. The CDR3 nucleotides read TGTGCCAGCAGCTTGGCGGGGGGCAATCAGCCCCAGCATTTT. Translating it yields CASSLAGGNQPQHF. The complete variable domain, with remaining parts taken from reference TRBV5-4 and TRBJ1-5, reads ETGVTQSPTHLIKTRGQQVTLRCSSQSGHNTVSWYQQALGQGPQFIFQYYREEENGRGNFPPRFSGLQFPNYSSELNVNALELDDSALYLCASSLAGGNQPQHFGDGTRLSIL.

The chain carries TRBV9 and TRBJ1-1; D remains ambiguous. The CDR3 contains 13 residues. Germline CDR1 and CDR2: SGDLS and YYNGEE. Trimming shortened V by 3 bases and J by 0 bases, and 6 bases separated the two germline ends. CDR3 sequence reads: CASSATLNTEAFF. The CDR3, as DNA: TGTGCCAGCAGCGCCACATTGAACACTGAAGCTTTCTTT.

The rearrangement links TRBV30 to TRBJ2-2, with D perhaps matching TRBD2 (5 bases). The CDR3 loop spans 16 amino acids. CDR1 and CDR2 (germline): GTSNPN, SVGIG (reference sequence). Trimming stripped 1 base from V and 4 bases from J, with 16 bases between. CDR3: CAWSGRLLSGTGELFF. The CDR3 region has the DNA TGTGCCTGGAGTGGCAGACTATTATCAGGCACCGGGGAGCTGTTTTTT.

There are a few counts of this clone. The chain combines TRBV7-9 with TRBJ2-7, with 7 bases fitting TRBD1. CDR1 is SEHNR, CDR2 FQNEAQ, per germline (reference sequence). Trimming cost V 5 bases and J 5 bases; bases outside gene matches: 6. The CDR3 length is 13 residues. CDR3 coding DNA: TGTGCCAGCAGCACGGGACAGAGGGACGAGCAGTACTTC. Translated, it gives CASSTGQRDEQYF.

V usage is TRBV7-2 and J usage is TRBJ2-5; no firm D call. The V and J ends lost 3 bases and 3 bases respectively, with 11 bases between them. This CDR3 contains 14 residues. Germline assignment: CDR1 SGHTA and CDR2 FQGNSA. This chain's CDR3 is CASSLAKAKETQYF. For the CDR3, the DNA is TGTGCCAGCAGCTTGGCGAAGGCAAAAGAGACCCAGTACTTC.

The CDR3 reads CASSQHGLGDTEAFF. CDR3 DNA: TGTGCCAGCAGCCAACATGGATTGGGGGACACTGAAGCTTTCTTT. The chain has TRBV4-2 and TRBJ1-1; a possible D gene is TRBD1 (5 bases). Trimming took off 2 bases at V and 3 bases at J, with 13 bases between the two ends. Germline values: CDR1 LGHNA, CDR2 YNFKEQ. The CDR3 is 15 amino acids.

In this sample, this clone turned up a few times. This chain links TRBV27 with TRBJ2-5, with 7 bases fitting TRBD1. The DNA matches TRBJ2-7 better at its end, which makes the J call doubtful. CDR1 is MNHEY and CDR2 is SMNVEV in the germline V gene (reference sequence). The CDR3 contains 15 residues. CDR3 residues: CASSRPDRISYEQYF. The DNA of the CDR3 is TGTGCCAGCAGTCGGCCGGACAGGATCTCCTACGAGCAGTACTTC.

This clone was counted a few times. This rearrangement joins TRBV19 to TRBJ1-1; 8 nucleotides agree with TRBD1. The CDR3 runs 16 residues. Trimming cost V 5 bases and J 1 base; bases outside gene matches: 9. The germline gives CDR1 LNHDA, CDR2 SQIVND (reference sequence). CDR3 region: CASSPLRQGWNTEAFF. In DNA, the CDR3 is TGTGCCAGTAGTCCCCTACGACAGGGGTGGAACACTGAAGCTTTCTTT.

This clone has more than one count but fewer than ten. Other DNA sequences within the sample encode an identical CDR3. The chain links TRBV28 to TRBJ2-7; maybe TRBD1 (6 bases). The germline V gene has CDR1 MDHEN and CDR2 SYDVKM. Trimming took off 4 bases at V and 4 bases at J, with 11 bases between the two ends. The CDR3 runs 13 residues. In DNA, the CDR3 is TGTGCCAGCAGTTCTACAGGGCCTTACGAGCAGTACTTC. It specifies CASSSTGPYEQYF.

The chain employs TRBV11-2 and TRBJ2-1; no firm D call. This CDR3 is 13 amino acids long. Between the trimmed V and J ends, which lost 4 bases and 5 bases, there was a span of 9 bases. Per germline, CDR1 SGHAT and CDR2 FQNNGV. This chain's CDR3 is CASSSFLNNEQFF. The CDR3, as DNA: TGTGCCAGCAGCTCTTTCCTGAACAATGAGCAGTTCTTC.

This clone was detected only a few times. Other DNA sequences in this sample translate to the same CDR3. This CDR3 is CASSLQGYGYTF. In DNA form, the CDR3 reads TGTGCCAGCAGCCTCCAGGGGTATGGCTACACCTTC. The V and J genes are TRBV28 and TRBJ1-2, with D possibly matching TRBD1 (6 bases). This CDR3 is built from 12 residues. Between the trimmed V and J ends, which lost 6 bases and 5 bases, there was a span of 10 bases. Germline CDR1 is MDHEN and CDR2 is SYDVKM.

There are a few counts of this clone. J is TRBJ1-1 and V is TRBV30; D is uncertain. V lost 5 bases and J 4 bases, leaving 14 bases between the germline ends. This CDR3 is built from 13 residues. From germline, CDR1 is GTSNPN and CDR2 SVGIG (reference sequence). CDR3 amino acids: CAWFLWSGTEAFF. The CDR3 DNA sequence: TGTGCCTGGTTCCTTTGGTCGGGCACTGAAGCTTTCTTT.

The V gene is TRBV7-9, the J gene TRBJ2-1; D is possibly TRBD2 (6 bases). The CDR3 is made up of 15 amino acids. CDR1 and CDR2 from the germline V gene are SEHNR and FQNEAQ (reference sequence). V lost 2 bases, J lost 2 bases, and 10 bases lay in between. CDR3 in DNA: TGTGCCAGCAGCTTATTAGCGGACACCTACAATGAGCAGTTCTTC. Its translation is CASSLLADTYNEQFF.

This clone was detected a few times. Other DNA sequences within the sample encode an identical CDR3. The J gene is TRBJ1-2, the V gene TRBV14; tentative D call: TRBD1 (5 bases). Trimming removed 4 bases from V and 8 bases from J, with 11 bases in between. CDR1 and CDR2 (germline): SGHDN, FVKESK. The CDR3 length is 12 residues. The CDR3 loop is CASSREGYGYTF. CDR3 in DNA: TGTGCCAGCAGCCGCGAGGGGTACGGCTACACCTTC.

This rearrangement joins TRBV7-9 to TRBJ2-3; possible D gene TRBD2, 6 bases. The germline V and J ends were trimmed by 4 bases and 2 bases, with 16 bases remaining between them. The length of the CDR3 is 16 residues. CDR1 is SEHNR and CDR2 is FQNEAQ in the germline V gene (reference sequence). In DNA, the CDR3 is TGTGCCAGCAGCTCCGGCGCGCTAGCGAACACAGATACGCAGTATTTT. Translated, it gives CASSSGALANTDTQYF.

The chain joins TRBV2 to TRBJ1-2; D is unclear. This CDR3 contains 15 residues. Trimming shortened V by 3 bases and J by 6 bases, and 17 bases separated the two germline ends. Germline CDR1 SNHLY, CDR2 FYNNEI. CDR3: CASSERITALHGYTF. DNA for the CDR3: TGTGCCAGCAGTGAGAGGATAACCGCCTTACATGGCTACACCTTC.

This clone was detected only a few times. The V gene is TRBV30, the J gene TRBJ1-2; D gene ambiguous. The CDR3 totals 14 residues. Germline V gives CDR1 GTSNPN, CDR2 SVGIG (reference sequence). V was shortened by 0 bases and J by 3 bases, with 11 bases between the two germline ends. CDR3 sequence: CAWSVTGTHYGYTF. In DNA form, the CDR3 reads TGTGCCTGGAGTGTAACGGGCACGCACTATGGCTACACCTTC.

This clone was found a few times. This chain links TRBV19 with TRBJ2-3; TRBD2 matches 10 bases. V was pared by 8 bases and J by 8 bases, with 13 bases of the junction left unmatched. This CDR3 spans 15 amino acids. The V gene's germline CDR1 is LNHDA and CDR2 SQIVND (reference sequence). The CDR3 DNA is TGTGCCAGTGAAAAAGCGGGGGGGCCCCAGTTTACGCAGTATTTT. Translating it yields CASEKAGGPQFTQYF.

This clone was picked up a small number of times. This chain uses TRBV2 with TRBJ2-5; tentative D call: TRBD2 (7 bases). Germline CDR1 and CDR2: SNHLY and FYNNEI. V lost 1 base to trimming and J lost 5 bases, with 14 bases between them. CDR3 length: 15 residues. CDR3 nucleotide sequence: TGTGCCAGCAGTGAAGACTGGGGGGGCTTGGAGACCCAGTACTTC. This gives the protein CASSEDWGGLETQYF.

In DNA, the CDR3 is TGTGCCAGCAGTTCCCAGACGAAGGGCCCCTACGAGCAGTACTTC. Residues: CASSSQTKGPYEQYF. V gene TRBV2 combines with J gene TRBJ2-7; no reliable D call. The V and J ends lost 5 bases and 2 bases respectively, with 16 bases between them. Germline V gives CDR1 SNHLY, CDR2 FYNNEI. There are 15 residues in the CDR3.